The present T cell receptor (beta chain) was sequenced within a study of breast tumors, draining lymph nodes, adjacent tissues. This clonotype has a count of ten or more. Its antigen is as yet unknown. This CDR3 region has 16 residues. The germline V gene encodes CDR1 SGHKS and CDR2 YYEKEE (reference sequence). Trimming left V 5 bases short and J 3 bases short, with 17 bases between. Samples came from axillary lymph nodes draining the breast cancer. Findings and limits, study-wide: The lymph node origin of tumor T cells was framed as consistent with a hypothesis, not demonstrated. Tumors had less TCR diversity than lymph nodes, more than nontumor tissue.

TCRdb fed the multiplex PCR reads into MiXCR, producing one record per CDR3 protein. The repertoire holds 120,000 to 150,000 distinct CDR3 sequences, with about 33% as singletons. The source material was axillary lymph node tissue. This chain uses TRBV5-5 with TRBJ2-2; no clear D gene. This clonotype was obtained from a female donor with breast cancer. Some clones in this sample may be carry-over from other donors' samples. The CDR3 bases are TGTGCCAGCAGGCGTACCGGATCCCTAGACACCGGGGAGCTGTTTTTT. Encoded protein: CASRRTGSLDTGELFF.